The 9 T cell receptor beta chains in this list originate from one sample, sequenced in a study of siplizumab effects on memory and regulatory T cells. Method: immunoSEQ multiplex PCR; TCRdb's copy keeps in-frame clones and lacks some. The table records about 87,000 clones, just under 90% of them present only once. Sequenced: CD4+ T cells sorted from blood. The receptors were sampled from a human donor in good health.

The chain employs TRBV7-6 and TRBJ2-3, with no clear D. CDR3 length: 15 amino acids. V was trimmed by 1 base and J by 0 bases, leaving 8 bases between them. Looked up from germline, CDR1 is SGHVS and CDR2 is FNYEAQ. The CDR3 reads CASSLGRVSTDTQYF. The CDR3 nucleotides are TGTGCCAGCAGCTTAGGTCGGGTTAGCACAGATACGCAGTATTTT.

The chain combines TRBV7-2 with TRBJ1-5, with 7 bases lining up with TRBD1. The J segment lost 5 bases and the V segment lost 0 bases, leaving 4 bases of the junction unmatched. Germline CDR1 is SGHTA and CDR2 is FQGNSA. The CDR3 runs to 15 residues. The CDR3 loop is CASSLAAGGDQPQHF. The CDR3 nucleotides are TGTGCCAGCAGCTTAGCAGCAGGGGGGGATCAGCCCCAGCATTTT.

Points on this clone: A junction boundary mismatches the germline segment, possibly from a read error. This rearrangement joins TRBV7-7 to TRBJ2-2; D gene ambiguous. The CDR3 spans 14 residues. Germline V lookup: CDR1 SSHAT, CDR2 FNYEAQ (reference sequence). DNA for the CDR3: TGTGCTAGCAGCTTATCTACTGATATCGGGGAGCTGTTTTTT. Residues: CASSLSTDIGELFF.

This rearrangement joins TRBV6-1 to TRBJ1-5, with a weak D call TRBD1 (5 bases). Trimming took off 10 bases at V and 9 bases at J, with 16 bases between the two ends. CDR3 size: 12 residues. The germline V gene encodes CDR1 MNHNS and CDR2 SASEGT. The CDR3 region is CANWDGTGPQHF. CDR3 nucleotides: TGTGCCAACTGGGACGGCACTGGGCCCCAGCATTTT.

The V and J genes are TRBV2 and TRBJ2-6; D not certain. Per the germline V gene, CDR1 is SNHLY and CDR2 is FYNNEI. The CDR3 runs 15 residues. V gave up 5 bases and J gave up 0 bases, with 8 bases separating them. The chain's CDR3 is CASSQQRSGANVLTF. The CDR3 coding sequence is TGTGCCAGCAGTCAACAGCGCTCTGGGGCCAACGTCCTGACTTTC. Together with reference TRBV2 and TRBJ2-6, the CDR3 gives the full variable domain: EPEVTQTPSHQVTQMGQEVILRCVPISNHLYFYWYRQILGQKVEFLVSFYNNEISEKSEIFDDQFSVERPDGSNFTLKIRSTKLEDSAMYFCASSQQRSGANVLTFGAGSRLTVL.

J is TRBJ2-7 and V is TRBV19, with 10 bases fitting TRBD2. Germline V CDR1 and CDR2: LNHDA, SQIVND (reference sequence). V was pared by 3 bases and J by 3 bases, with 2 bases of the junction left unmatched. The CDR3 covers 14 residues. CDR3 loop: CASSMLAGVYEQYF. Written as DNA, the CDR3 is TGTGCCAGTAGTATGCTAGCGGGAGTCTACGAGCAGTACTTC.

The genes are TRBV12-5 and TRBJ2-7, with 9 bases that match TRBD1. There are 15 residues in the CDR3. The germline CDR1 and CDR2 sequences are LGHNT and FRNRAP. V was clipped by 5 bases and J by 5 bases; unmatched bases: 10. CDR3 region: CASGKSGTGYHEQYF. As DNA, the CDR3 is TGTGCTAGTGGTAAGTCCGGGACAGGGTACCACGAGCAGTACTTC.

The chain has TRBV27 and TRBJ1-1, with D possibly matching TRBD1 (6 bases). Germline V lookup: CDR1 MNHEY, CDR2 SMNVEV (reference sequence). The CDR3 is made up of 15 amino acids. The ends were cut back, 2 bases at V and 6 bases at J, with 16 bases in the middle. CDR3 nucleotides: TGTGCCAGCAGTTTAGGGGCAGGGGCTGGGGCTGAAGCTTTCTTT. Residues: CASSLGAGAGAEAFF.

The chain combines TRBV7-9 with TRBJ2-3; D is possibly TRBD2 (6 bases). The ends were cut back, 5 bases at V and 2 bases at J, with 17 bases in the middle. CDR1 SEHNR and CDR2 FQNEAQ come from the germline V gene (reference sequence). This CDR3 spans 16 amino acids. Here the CDR3 reads CASSPGIAGFTDTQYF. Here the CDR3 DNA reads TGTGCCAGCAGCCCGGGTATTGCGGGATTCACAGATACGCAGTATTTT. Complete variable domain (other parts from reference TRBV7-9 and TRBJ2-3): DTGVSQNPRHKITKRGQNVTFRCDPISEHNRLYWYRQTLGQGPEFLTYFQNEAQLEKSRLLSDRFSAERPKGSFSTLEIQRTEQGDSAMYLCASSPGIAGFTDTQYFGPGTRLTVL.